Sequencing of this T cell receptor (beta chain) was carried out in a study of cytomegalovirus exposure and HLA in healthy donors. Measured with immunoSEQ multiplex PCR; TCRdb has only the in-frame clones, and not every one. Altogether 50,000 to 80,000 clones are present, around 88% being singletons, with the ten largest covering about 1.5%. The germline CDR1 and CDR2 sequences are SGHTA and FQGNSA. Trimming removed 1 base from V and 8 bases from J; junction bases left unmatched: 10. The CDR3 is 16 amino acids. The donors formed part of the roughly 110-subject validation cohort, distinct from the roughly 730-subject first cohort.

The rearrangement uses TRBV7-2 and TRBJ2-1, with 8 positions matching TRBD2. Sequenced: PBMCs. The source of this sequence is a woman aged 18-35 years in good health and CMV-seronegative. Written as DNA, the CDR3 is TGTGCCAGCAGCTTAGGAGCGGGAGTTAACGGCTATGAGCAGTTCTTC. Protein product: CASSLGAGVNGYEQFF.